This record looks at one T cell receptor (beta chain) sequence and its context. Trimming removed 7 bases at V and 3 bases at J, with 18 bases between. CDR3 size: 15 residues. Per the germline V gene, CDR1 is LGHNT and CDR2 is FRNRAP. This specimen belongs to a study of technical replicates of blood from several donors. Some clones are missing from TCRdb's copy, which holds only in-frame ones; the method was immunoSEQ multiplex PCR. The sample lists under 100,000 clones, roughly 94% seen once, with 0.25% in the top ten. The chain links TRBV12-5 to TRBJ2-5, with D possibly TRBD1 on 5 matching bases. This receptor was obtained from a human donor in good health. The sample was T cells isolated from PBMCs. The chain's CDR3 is CASAPTAPGKETQYF. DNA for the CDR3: TGTGCTAGTGCCCCGACAGCCCCCGGAAAAGAGACCCAGTACTTC.